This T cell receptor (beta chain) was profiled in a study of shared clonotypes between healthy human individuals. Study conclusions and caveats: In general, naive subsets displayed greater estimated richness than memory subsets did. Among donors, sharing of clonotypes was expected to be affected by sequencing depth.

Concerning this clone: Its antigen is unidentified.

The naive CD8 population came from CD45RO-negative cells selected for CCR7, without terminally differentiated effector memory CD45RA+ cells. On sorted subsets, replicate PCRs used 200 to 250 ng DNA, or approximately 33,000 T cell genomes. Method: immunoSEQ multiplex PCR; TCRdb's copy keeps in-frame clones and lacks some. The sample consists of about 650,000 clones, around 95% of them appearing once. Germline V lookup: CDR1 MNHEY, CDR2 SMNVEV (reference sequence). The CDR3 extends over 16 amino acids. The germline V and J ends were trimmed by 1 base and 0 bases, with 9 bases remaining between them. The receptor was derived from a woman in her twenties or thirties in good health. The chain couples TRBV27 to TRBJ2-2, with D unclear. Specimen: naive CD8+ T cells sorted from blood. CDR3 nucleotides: TGTGCCAGCAGTTTATTGGTGACGTCGAACACCGGGGAGCTGTTTTTT. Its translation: CASSLLVTSNTGELFF.